This T cell receptor (beta chain) appears in the sequencing data of a study of shared clonotypes between healthy human individuals. Study-wide background: Donors had three CD4 naive, three CD4 memory, two CD8 naive and one CD8 memory plate apiece.

CDR3 length: 11 residues. CDR1 and CDR2 from the germline V gene are SQVTM and ANQGSEA. V shed 3 bases and J shed 8 bases, with 10 bases lying between them. The naive CD8 subset, CD45RO-negative cells positively selected for CCR7, excluded terminally differentiated effector memory CD45RA+ cells. There were only Caucasian adults among the donors, and all lived in Nashville, Tennessee. General study findings and limits: Expectations were that clonotype sharing among donors would be affected by sequencing depth. Estimated richness values were generally larger in naive subsets than in memory subsets.

The protocol was immunoSEQ multiplex PCR, while the TCRdb copy is restricted to in-frame clones and leaves out a portion. The sample contains about 2.1 million clones, 90% to 95% of which appear only once. With respect to this clone: Its matching antigen is unknown.

V gene TRBV29-1 combines with J gene TRBJ1-2; weak D call: TRBD1 (5 bases). Input material: naive CD8+ T cells from PBMCs. This receptor was taken from a man aged 18 to 35 in good health. Some clones in this sample may be carry-over from other donors' samples. CDR3 in amino acids: CSVEAGRGYTF. The CDR3 DNA reads as TGCAGCGTTGAGGCAGGGCGCGGCTACACCTTC. Looking up the rest from reference TRBV29-1 and TRBJ1-2 gives the full variable domain: SAVISQKPSRDICQRGTSLTIQCQVDSQVTMMFWYRQQPGQSLTLIATANQGSEATYESGFVIDKFPISRPNLTFSTLTVSNMSPEDSSIYLCSVEAGRGYTFGSGTRLTVV.